The rows below give T cell receptor beta chains drawn from one sample of a study of T cell repertoires in ileal Crohn's disease. Sequenced by immunoSEQ multiplex PCR; TCRdb stores in-frame clones only, minus some. Of roughly 3,700 clones in the sample, 60% to 75% were seen once. Sequencing input: ileal tissue. These receptors came from an adult with Crohn's disease. Each CDR3 is given with its conserved first and last residue. Fields, in order: CDR3 length, V gene, D gene, J gene, clone size, CDR3 DNA, CDR3 protein. The D gene is left open where the match is weak. Some rows have no size entry. The others give once, few or many, or a class for an expanded clone.

cdr3_length: 15
v_call: TRBV5-6
d_call: TRBD1
j_call: TRBJ1-1
clone_size: -
cdr3_nt: TGTGCCAGCAGCTTATGGGACAGGCCTAACACTGAAGCTTTCTTT
cdr3_aa: CASSLWDRPNTEAFF

cdr3_length: 15
v_call: TRBV2
d_call: -
j_call: TRBJ2-1
clone_size: -
cdr3_nt: TGTGCCAGCGGCAGTGGAGGCGGGTTCTACAATGAGCAGTTCTTC
cdr3_aa: CASGSGGGFYNEQFF

cdr3_length: 14
v_call: TRBV5-4
d_call: TRBD2
j_call: TRBJ2-1
clone_size: -
cdr3_nt: TGTGCCAGCAGCTTTAGCGGGAGTTGCAATGAGCAGTTCTTC
cdr3_aa: CASSFSGSCNEQFF

cdr3_length: 12
v_call: TRBV5-1
d_call: -
j_call: TRBJ2-7
clone_size: -
cdr3_nt: TGCGCCAGCAGCGCCGGGAGCTACGAGCAGTACTTC
cdr3_aa: CASSAGSYEQYF

cdr3_length: 12
v_call: TRBV29-1
d_call: -
j_call: TRBJ2-7
clone_size: few
cdr3_nt: TGCAGCGTTGAAATACAGGACTACGAGCAGTACTTC
cdr3_aa: CSVEIQDYEQYF

cdr3_length: 15
v_call: TRBV29-1
d_call: TRBD1
j_call: TRBJ1-1
clone_size: -
cdr3_nt: TGCAGCCCACGGGACAGGGGGCTTCTCTACTCTGAAGCTTTCTTT
cdr3_aa: CSPRDRGLLYSEAFF

cdr3_length: 16
v_call: TRBV4-1
d_call: -
j_call: TRBJ1-1
clone_size: -
cdr3_nt: TGCGCCAGCAGCCAATTCTCACAGCTCTCCTCGACTGAAGCTTTCTTT
cdr3_aa: CASSQFSQLSSTEAFF

cdr3_length: 13
v_call: TRBV6-6
d_call: -
j_call: TRBJ1-1
clone_size: -
cdr3_nt: TGTGCCAGCACCACCGAGGCATACACTGAAGCTTTCTTT
cdr3_aa: CASTTEAYTEAFF

cdr3_length: 15
v_call: TRBV7-9
d_call: -
j_call: TRBJ2-3
clone_size: -
cdr3_nt: TGTGCCAGCAGCTTAGGAGGGAGTCAATCAGATACGCAGTATTTT
cdr3_aa: CASSLGGSQSDTQYF

cdr3_length: 15
v_call: TRBV6-5
d_call: -
j_call: TRBJ2-1
clone_size: -
cdr3_nt: TGTGCCAGCAGTTACTCTTCTGGGCCCCACAATGAGCAGTTCTTC
cdr3_aa: CASSYSSGPHNEQFF

cdr3_length: 15
v_call: TRBV6-6
d_call: TRBD1
j_call: TRBJ1-2
clone_size: -
cdr3_nt: TGTGCCAGCAGTTCCCGGGACAGCGACACGGAGGGCTACACCTTC
cdr3_aa: CASSSRDSDTEGYTF